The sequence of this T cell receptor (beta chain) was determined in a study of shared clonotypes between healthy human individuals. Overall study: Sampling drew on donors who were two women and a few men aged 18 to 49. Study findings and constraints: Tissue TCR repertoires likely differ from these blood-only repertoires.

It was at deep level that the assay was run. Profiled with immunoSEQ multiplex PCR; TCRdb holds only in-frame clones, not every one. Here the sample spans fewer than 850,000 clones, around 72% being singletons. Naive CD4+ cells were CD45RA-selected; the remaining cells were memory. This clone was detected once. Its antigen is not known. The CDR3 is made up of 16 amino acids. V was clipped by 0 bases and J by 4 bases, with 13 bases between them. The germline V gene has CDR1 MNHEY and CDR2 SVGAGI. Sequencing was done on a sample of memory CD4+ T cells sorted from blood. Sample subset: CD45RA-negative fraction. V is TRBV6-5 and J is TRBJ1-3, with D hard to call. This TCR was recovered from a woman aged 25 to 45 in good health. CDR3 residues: CASSYSYRTGGNTIYF. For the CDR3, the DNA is TGTGCCAGCAGTTACTCCTATCGGACTGGGGGAAACACCATATATTTT.